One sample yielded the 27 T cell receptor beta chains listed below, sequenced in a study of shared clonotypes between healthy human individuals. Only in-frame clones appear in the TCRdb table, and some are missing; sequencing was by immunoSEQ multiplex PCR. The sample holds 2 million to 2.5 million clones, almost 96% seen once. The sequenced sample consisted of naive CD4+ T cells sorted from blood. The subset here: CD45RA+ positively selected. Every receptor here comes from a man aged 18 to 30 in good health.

CDR3 coding DNA: TGTGCCAGCAGGCCCAGGGATACTGGAGTGCACGAGCAGTACTTC. As protein: CASRPRDTGVHEQYF. The chain carries TRBV6-5 and TRBJ2-7, with D perhaps matching TRBD1 (5 bases). The CDR3 covers 15 residues. Trimming removed 6 bases at V and 5 bases at J, with 20 bases between. CDR1 and CDR2 (germline): MNHEY, SVGAGI.

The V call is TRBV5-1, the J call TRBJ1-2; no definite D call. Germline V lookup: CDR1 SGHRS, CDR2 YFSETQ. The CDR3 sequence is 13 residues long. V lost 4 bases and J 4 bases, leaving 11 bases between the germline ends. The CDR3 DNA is TGCGCCAGCAGCGGGGTTTCCGGCTATGGCTACACCTTC. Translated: CASSGVSGYGYTF.

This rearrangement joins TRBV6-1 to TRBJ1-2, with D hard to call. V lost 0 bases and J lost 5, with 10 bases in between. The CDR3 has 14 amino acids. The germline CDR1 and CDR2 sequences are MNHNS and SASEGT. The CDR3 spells CASSEALGAYGYTF. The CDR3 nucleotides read TGTGCCAGCAGTGAAGCTCTCGGAGCGTATGGCTACACCTTC.

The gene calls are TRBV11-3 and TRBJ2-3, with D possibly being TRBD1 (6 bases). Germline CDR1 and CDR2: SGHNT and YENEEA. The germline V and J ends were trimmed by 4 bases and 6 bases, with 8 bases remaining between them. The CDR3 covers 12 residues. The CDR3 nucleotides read TGTGCCAGCAGCTCACAGGGTGATACGCAGTATTTT. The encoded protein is CASSSQGDTQYF.

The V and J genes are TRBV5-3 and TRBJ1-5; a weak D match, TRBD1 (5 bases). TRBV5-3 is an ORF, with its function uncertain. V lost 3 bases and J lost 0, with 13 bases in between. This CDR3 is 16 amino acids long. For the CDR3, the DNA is TGTGCCAGAAGCTGGGGCAGCTATTATAGCAATCAGCCCCAGCATTTT. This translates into CARSWGSYYSNQPQHF.

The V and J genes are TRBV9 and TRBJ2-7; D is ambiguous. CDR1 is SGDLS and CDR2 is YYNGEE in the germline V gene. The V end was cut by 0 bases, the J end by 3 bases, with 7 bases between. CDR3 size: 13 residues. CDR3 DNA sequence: TGTGCCAGCAGCGTAGCCGCAGGCTACGAGCAGTACTTC. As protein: CASSVAAGYEQYF.

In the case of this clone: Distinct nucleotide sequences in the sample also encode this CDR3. The CDR3 loop reads CASSLAGGRGETQYF. The CDR3 DNA is TGCGCCAGCAGCTTGGCGGGGGGCAGGGGCGAGACCCAGTACTTC. V is TRBV5-1 and J is TRBJ2-5; weak D call: TRBD2 (7 bases). V lost 0 bases to trimming and J lost 5 bases, with 14 bases between them. Germline V gives CDR1 SGHRS, CDR2 YFSETQ. This CDR3 comprises 15 residues.

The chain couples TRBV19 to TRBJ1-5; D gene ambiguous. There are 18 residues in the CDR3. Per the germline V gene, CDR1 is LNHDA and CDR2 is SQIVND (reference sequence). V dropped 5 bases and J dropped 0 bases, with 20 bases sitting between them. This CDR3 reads CASSPPDGVDYSNQPQHF. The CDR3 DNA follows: TGTGCCAGTAGTCCGCCAGATGGGGTCGATTATAGCAATCAGCCCCAGCATTTT.

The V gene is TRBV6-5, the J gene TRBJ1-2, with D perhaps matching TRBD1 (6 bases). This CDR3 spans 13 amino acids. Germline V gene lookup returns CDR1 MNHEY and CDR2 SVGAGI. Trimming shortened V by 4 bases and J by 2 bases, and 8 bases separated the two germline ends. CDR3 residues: CASSWGPNYGYTF. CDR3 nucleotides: TGTGCCAGCAGTTGGGGGCCGAACTATGGCTACACCTTC.

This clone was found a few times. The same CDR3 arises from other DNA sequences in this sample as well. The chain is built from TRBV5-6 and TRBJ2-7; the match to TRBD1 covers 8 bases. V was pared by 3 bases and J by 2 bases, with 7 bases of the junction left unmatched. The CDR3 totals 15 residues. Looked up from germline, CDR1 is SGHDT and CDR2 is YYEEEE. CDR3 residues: CASSSPGTGAYEQYF. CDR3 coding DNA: TGTGCCAGCAGCTCCCCCGGGACAGGAGCCTACGAGCAGTACTTC.

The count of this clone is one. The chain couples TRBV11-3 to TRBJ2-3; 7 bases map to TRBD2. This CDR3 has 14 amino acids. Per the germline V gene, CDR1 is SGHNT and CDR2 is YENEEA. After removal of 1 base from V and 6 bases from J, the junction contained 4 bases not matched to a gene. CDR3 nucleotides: TGTGCCAGCAGCTTAGTCGCGGGAGCTGATACGCAGTATTTT. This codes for CASSLVAGADTQYF.

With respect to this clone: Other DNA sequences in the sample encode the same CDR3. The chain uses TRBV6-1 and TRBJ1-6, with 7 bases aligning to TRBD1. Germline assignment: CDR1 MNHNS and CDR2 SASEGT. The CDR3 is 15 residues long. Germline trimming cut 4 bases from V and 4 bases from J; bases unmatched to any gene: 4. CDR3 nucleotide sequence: TGTGCCAGCAGTGGTGGACAGGTTTATAATTCACCCCTCCACTTT. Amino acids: CASSGGQVYNSPLHF.

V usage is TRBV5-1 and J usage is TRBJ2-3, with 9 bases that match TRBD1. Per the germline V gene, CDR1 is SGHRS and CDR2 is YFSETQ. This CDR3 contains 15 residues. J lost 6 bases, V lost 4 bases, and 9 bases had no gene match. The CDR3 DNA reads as TGCGCCAGCAGCCACAACAGGGGGCAAGGGGATACGCAGTATTTT. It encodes CASSHNRGQGDTQYF.

The DNA of the CDR3 is TGTGCCATCAGTGACTTGGGCACCACGCAGTATTTT. Translating gives CAISDLGTTQYF. This rearrangement joins TRBV10-3 to TRBJ2-3; D remains unclear. The germline V gene has CDR1 ENHRY and CDR2 SYGVKD. The CDR3 covers 12 residues. Between the trimmed V and J ends, which lost 3 bases and 9 bases, there was a span of 10 bases.

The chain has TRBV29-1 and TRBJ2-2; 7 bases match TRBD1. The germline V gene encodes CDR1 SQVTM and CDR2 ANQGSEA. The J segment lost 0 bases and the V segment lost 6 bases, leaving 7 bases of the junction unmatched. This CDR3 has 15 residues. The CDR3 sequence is CSVALTGSNTGELFF. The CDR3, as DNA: TGCAGCGTGGCTCTGACAGGGTCGAACACCGGGGAGCTGTTTTTT.

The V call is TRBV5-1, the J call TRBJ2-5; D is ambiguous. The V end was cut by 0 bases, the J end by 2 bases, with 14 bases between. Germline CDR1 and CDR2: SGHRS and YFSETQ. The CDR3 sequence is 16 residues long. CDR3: CASSLEGWASQETQYF. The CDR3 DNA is TGCGCCAGCAGCTTGGAGGGATGGGCGTCGCAAGAGACCCAGTACTTC.

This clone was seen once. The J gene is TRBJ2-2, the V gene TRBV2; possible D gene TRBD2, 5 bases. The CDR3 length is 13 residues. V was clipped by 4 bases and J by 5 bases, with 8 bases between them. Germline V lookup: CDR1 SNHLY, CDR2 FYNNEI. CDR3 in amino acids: CASSGTRTGELFF. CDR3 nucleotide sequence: TGTGCCAGCAGTGGGACTCGGACCGGGGAGCTGTTTTTT.

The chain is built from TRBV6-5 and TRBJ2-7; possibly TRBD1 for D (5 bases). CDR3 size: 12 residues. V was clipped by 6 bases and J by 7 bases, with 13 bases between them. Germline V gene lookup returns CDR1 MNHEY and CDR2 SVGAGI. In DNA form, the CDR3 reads TGTGCCAGCAGAAGCAGGGTGGGGGAGCAGTACTTC. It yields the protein CASRSRVGEQYF.

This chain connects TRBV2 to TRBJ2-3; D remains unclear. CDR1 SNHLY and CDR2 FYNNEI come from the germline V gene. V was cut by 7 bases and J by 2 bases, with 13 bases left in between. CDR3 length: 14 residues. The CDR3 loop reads CASTLTYPTDTQYF. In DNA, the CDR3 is TGTGCCAGCACGCTGACCTACCCCACAGATACGCAGTATTTT. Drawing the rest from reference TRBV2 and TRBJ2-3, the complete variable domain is EPEVTQTPSHQVTQMGQEVILRCVPISNHLYFYWYRQILGQKVEFLVSFYNNEISEKSEIFDDQFSVERPDGSNFTLKIRSTKLEDSAMYFCASTLTYPTDTQYFGPGTRLTVL.

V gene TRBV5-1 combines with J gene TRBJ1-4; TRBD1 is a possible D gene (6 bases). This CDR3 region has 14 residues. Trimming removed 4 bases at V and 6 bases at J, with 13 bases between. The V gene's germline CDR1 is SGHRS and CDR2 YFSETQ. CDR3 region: CASSPGTTHEKLFF. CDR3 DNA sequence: TGCGCCAGCAGCCCGGGGACAACCCATGAAAAACTGTTTTTT. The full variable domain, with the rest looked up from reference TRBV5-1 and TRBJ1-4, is KAGVTQTPRYLIKTRGQQVTLSCSPISGHRSVSWYQQTPGQGLQFLFEYFSETQRNKGNFPGRFSGRQFSNSRSEMNVSTLELGDSALYLCASSPGTTHEKLFFGSGTQLSVL.

The CDR3 region has the DNA TGTGCCAGCGGGGGACAAAACACCGGGGAGCTGTTTTTT. Translated, it gives CASGGQNTGELFF. The chain joins TRBV7-2 to TRBJ2-2; D perhaps matches TRBD1 (6 bases). The V and J ends lost 8 bases and 2 bases respectively, with 9 bases between them. The V gene's germline CDR1 is SGHTA and CDR2 FQGNSA. The CDR3 has 13 amino acids.

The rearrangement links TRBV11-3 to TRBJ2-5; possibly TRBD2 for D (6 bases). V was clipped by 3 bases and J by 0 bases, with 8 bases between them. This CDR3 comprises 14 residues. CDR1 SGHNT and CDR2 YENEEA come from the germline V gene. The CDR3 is CASSFWEDQETQYF. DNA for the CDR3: TGTGCCAGCAGCTTTTGGGAGGACCAAGAGACCCAGTACTTC.

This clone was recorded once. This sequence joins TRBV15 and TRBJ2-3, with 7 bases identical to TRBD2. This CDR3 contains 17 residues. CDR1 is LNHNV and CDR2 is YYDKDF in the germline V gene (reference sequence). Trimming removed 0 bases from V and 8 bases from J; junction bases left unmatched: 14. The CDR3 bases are TGTGCCACCAGCAGAGAGTTTGGCGGGAGTAAGGATGTTACGCAGTATTTT. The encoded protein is CATSREFGGSKDVTQYF.

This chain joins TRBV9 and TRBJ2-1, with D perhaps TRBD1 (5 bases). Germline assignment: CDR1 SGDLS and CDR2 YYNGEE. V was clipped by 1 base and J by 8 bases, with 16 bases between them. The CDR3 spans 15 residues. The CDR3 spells CASSVQGWATDEQFF. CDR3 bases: TGTGCCAGCAGCGTACAGGGTTGGGCAACGGATGAGCAGTTCTTC.

The CDR3 DNA follows: TGTGCCAGTTACCCGGGACAACGGAACACTGAAGCTTTCTTT. This codes for CASYPGQRNTEAFF. The chain combines TRBV19 with TRBJ1-1; tentative D call: TRBD1 (6 bases). This CDR3 region has 14 residues. Germline V gene sequence: CDR1 LNHDA, CDR2 SQIVND (reference sequence). V lost 8 bases and J lost 1, with 14 bases in between.

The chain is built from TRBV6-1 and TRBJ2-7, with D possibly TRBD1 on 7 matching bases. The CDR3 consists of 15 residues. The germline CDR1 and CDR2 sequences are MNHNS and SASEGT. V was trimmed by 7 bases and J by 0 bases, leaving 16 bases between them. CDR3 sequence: CASITQGGSSYEQYF. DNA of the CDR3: TGTGCCAGCATTACTCAGGGGGGAAGCTCCTACGAGCAGTACTTC.

The CDR3 DNA reads as TGCGCCAGCAGCCAAGAAGGGCAGACTAGCGGCAAAGAGACCCAGTACTTC. Its protein is CASSQEGQTSGKETQYF. This chain links TRBV4-1 with TRBJ2-5; 9 bases fit TRBD2. CDR1 MGHRA and CDR2 YSYEKL come from the germline V gene. The CDR3 length is 17 residues. J gave up 3 bases and V 0 bases, and 8 bases lay outside the gene matches.